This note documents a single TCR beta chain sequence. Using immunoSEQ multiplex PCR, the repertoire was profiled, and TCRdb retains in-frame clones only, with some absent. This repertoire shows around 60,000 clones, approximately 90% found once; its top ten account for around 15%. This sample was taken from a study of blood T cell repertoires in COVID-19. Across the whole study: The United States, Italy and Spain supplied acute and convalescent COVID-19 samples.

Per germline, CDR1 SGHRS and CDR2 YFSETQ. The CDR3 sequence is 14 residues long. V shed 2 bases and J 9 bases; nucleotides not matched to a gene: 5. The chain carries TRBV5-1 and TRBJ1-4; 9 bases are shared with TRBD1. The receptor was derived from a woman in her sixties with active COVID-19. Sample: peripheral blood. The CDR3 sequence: CASSLGTGKQKLFF. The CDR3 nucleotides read TGCGCCAGCAGCTTAGGGACAGGGAAACAAAAACTGTTTTTT. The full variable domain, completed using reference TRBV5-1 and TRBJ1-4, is KAGVTQTPRYLIKTRGQQVTLSCSPISGHRSVSWYQQTPGQGLQFLFEYFSETQRNKGNFPGRFSGRQFSNSRSEMNVSTLELGDSALYLCASSLGTGKQKLFFGSGTQLSVL.